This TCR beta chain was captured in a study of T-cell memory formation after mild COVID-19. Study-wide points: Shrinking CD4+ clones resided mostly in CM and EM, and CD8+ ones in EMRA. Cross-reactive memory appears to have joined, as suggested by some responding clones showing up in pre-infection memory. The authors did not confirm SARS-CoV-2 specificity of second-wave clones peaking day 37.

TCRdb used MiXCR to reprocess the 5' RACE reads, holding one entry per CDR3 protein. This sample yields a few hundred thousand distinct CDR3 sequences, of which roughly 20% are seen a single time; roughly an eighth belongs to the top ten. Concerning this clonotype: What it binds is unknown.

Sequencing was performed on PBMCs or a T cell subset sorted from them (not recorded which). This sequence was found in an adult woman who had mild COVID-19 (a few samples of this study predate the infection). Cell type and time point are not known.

CDR3 in amino acids: CASSLGPGGGNQPQHF. The CDR3 nucleotides are TGCGCCAGCAGCTTGGGACCCGGAGGTGGCAATCAGCCCCAGCATTTT. The V gene is TRBV5-1, the J gene TRBJ1-5, with D uncertain. This CDR3 has 16 residues. Germline V gene sequence: CDR1 SGHRS, CDR2 YFSETQ. V lost 0 bases and J lost 2, with 12 bases in between. Looking up the rest from reference TRBV5-1 and TRBJ1-5 gives the full variable domain: KAGVTQTPRYLIKTRGQQVTLSCSPISGHRSVSWYQQTPGQGLQFLFEYFSETQRNKGNFPGRFSGRQFSNSRSEMNVSTLELGDSALYLCASSLGPGGGNQPQHFGDGTRLSIL.